The 16 T cell receptor beta chains reported below all come from one sample, sequenced in a study of identical twins. Via MiXCR, TCRdb re-called the 5' RACE reads, giving one row per CDR3 protein. The sample has approximately 470,000 distinct CDR3 sequences, around 14% seen once. These data also featured in a second study, about yellow fever vaccine responses in identical twins.

Sequences were obtained from CD4+ T cells sorted from blood. All receptors derive from a young woman in good health.

There are a few counts of this clonotype. The chain couples TRBV14 to TRBJ1-2, with D tentatively TRBD1 (6 bases). The CDR3 loop spans 15 amino acids. The V gene lost 4 bases and the J gene lost 5 bases, with 17 bases spanning the gap. Germline V gene data show CDR1 as SGHDN and CDR2 as FVKESK. The CDR3 DNA follows: TGTGCCAGCAGCCGCCGGGACGGCAGGGGATATGGCTACACCTTC. Protein product: CASSRRDGRGYGYTF. Full variable domain (outside the CDR3, taken from reference TRBV14 and TRBJ1-2): EAGVTQFPSHSVIEKGQTVTLRCDPISGHDNLYWYRRVMGKEIKFLLHFVKESKQDESGMPNNRFLAERTGGTYSTLKVQPAELEDSGVYFCASSRRDGRGYGYTFGSGTRLTVV.

The chain joins TRBV24-1 to TRBJ2-3; D not resolved. V gave up 5 bases and J gave up 0 bases, with 5 bases separating them. The CDR3 extends over 13 amino acids. Germline CDR1 is KGHDR and CDR2 is SFDVKD. The CDR3 loop is CATSVSSTDTQYF. In DNA form, the CDR3 reads TGTGCCACCAGTGTCTCTAGCACAGATACGCAGTATTTT.

This clonotype came up a few times. The V gene is TRBV6-2 or TRBV6-3, the J gene TRBJ2-7, with D perhaps matching TRBD2 (6 bases). The CDR3 loop spans 13 amino acids. Germline values: CDR1 MNHEY, CDR2 SVGEGT. Deletions cut 6 bases from V and 2 bases from J, with 11 bases between. The CDR3 reads CASSASVPYEQYF. The CDR3 DNA sequence: TGTGCCAGCAGCGCTAGCGTCCCCTACGAGCAGTACTTC.

This clonotype occurred a few times. The rearrangement links TRBV29-1 to TRBJ2-1, with 9 bases that match TRBD2. This CDR3 contains 16 residues. CDR1 is SQVTM, CDR2 ANQGSEA, per germline. V was pared by 4 bases and J by 0 bases, with 7 bases of the junction left unmatched. The CDR3 region is CSVAGLAQSSYNEQFF. The DNA of the CDR3 is TGCAGCGTTGCCGGACTAGCGCAGAGCTCCTACAATGAGCAGTTCTTC.

This clonotype has a single count. V is TRBV6-2 or TRBV6-3 and J is TRBJ2-1; D is undetermined. CDR1 MNHEY and CDR2 SVGEGT come from the germline V gene. The CDR3 contains 13 residues. V lost 6 bases to trimming and J lost 4 bases, with 10 bases between them. CDR3 sequence (DNA): TGTGCCAGCAGATTGGATCAATACAATGAGCAGTTCTTC. Amino acids: CASRLDQYNEQFF.

This clonotype has just a few counts. This sequence joins TRBV29-1 and TRBJ2-7, with TRBD2 as a possible D gene (7 bases). Trimming removed 2 bases from V and 4 bases from J, with 12 bases in between. Per germline, CDR1 SQVTM and CDR2 ANQGSEA. The CDR3 spans 13 residues. CDR3 in amino acids: CSVELQGGYEQYF. The CDR3 DNA sequence: TGCAGCGTTGAATTACAGGGAGGGTACGAGCAGTACTTC.

This clonotype has a handful of counts. The V call is TRBV27, the J call TRBJ2-6; maybe TRBD1 (5 bases). The CDR3 loop spans 17 amino acids. From germline, CDR1 is MNHEY and CDR2 SMNVEV (reference sequence). V was cut by 2 bases and J by 0 bases, with 11 bases left in between. Written as DNA, the CDR3 is TGTGCCAGCAGTTTAGGGGCAGGGATCTCTGGGGCCAACGTCCTGACTTTC. Its translation: CASSLGAGISGANVLTF. Full variable domain (remainder filled in from reference TRBV27 and TRBJ2-6): EAQVTQNPRYLITVTGKKLTVTCSQNMNHEYMSWYRQDPGLGLRQIYYSMNVEVTDKGDVPEGYKVSRKEKRNFPLILESPSPNQTSLYFCASSLGAGISGANVLTFGAGSRLTVL.

The CDR3 bases are TGTGCCAGCAGCTTCCAGGGACCCCGATACGAGCAGTACTTC. Its protein product is CASSFQGPRYEQYF. The chain carries TRBV5-6 and TRBJ2-7, with D possibly called TRBD1 or TRBD2 (5 bases each). V lost 2 bases to trimming and J lost 4 bases, with 13 bases between them. The CDR3 sequence is 14 residues long. The germline V gene encodes CDR1 SGHDT and CDR2 YYEEEE.

This clonotype was counted a few times. V is TRBV28 and J is TRBJ2-7; D unclear. This CDR3 has 15 amino acids. V gave up 6 bases and J gave up 0 bases, with 15 bases separating them. Germline V gene sequence: CDR1 MDHEN, CDR2 SYDVKM. CDR3 in amino acids: CASRTPRASSYEQYF. The CDR3 nucleotides read TGTGCCAGCAGAACTCCTCGGGCCAGCTCCTACGAGCAGTACTTC.

The chain joins TRBV5-6 to TRBJ1-2, with 9 positions matching TRBD1. This CDR3 is built from 14 residues. The ends lost 4 bases at V and 5 bases at J; junction bases unmatched: 6. Germline values: CDR1 SGHDT, CDR2 YYEEEE. For the CDR3, the DNA is TGTGCCAGCAGCCAACAGGGGGCGAGTTATGGCTACACCTTC. It is translated as CASSQQGASYGYTF.

V gene TRBV28 combines with J gene TRBJ2-7, with a weak D call TRBD1 (6 bases). The CDR3 spans 13 residues. CDR1 is MDHEN and CDR2 is SYDVKM in the germline V gene. The V gene lost 6 bases and the J gene lost 6 bases, with 15 bases spanning the gap. The DNA for the CDR3 is TGTGCCAGCAGGCCGACAGGTCTGGGCGAGCAGTACTTC. Its protein is CASRPTGLGEQYF.

The chain combines TRBV29-1 with TRBJ1-2, with D tentatively TRBD1 (5 bases). The V and J ends lost 3 bases and 0 bases respectively, with 14 bases between them. This CDR3 has 15 amino acids. The germline gives CDR1 SQVTM, CDR2 ANQGSEA. DNA of the CDR3: TGCAGCGTTGACTCCCTGGAACAGGCTAACTATGGCTACACCTTC. This gives the protein CSVDSLEQANYGYTF.

This clonotype was observed at least ten times. The chain couples TRBV10-3 to TRBJ2-1, with 10 bases aligning to TRBD2. Germline trimming cut 4 bases from V and 10 bases from J; bases unmatched to any gene: 10. From germline, CDR1 is ENHRY and CDR2 SYGVKD. The CDR3 consists of 15 residues. CDR3 nucleotides: TGTGCCATCAGTGGCGGGACTAGCGCCGCGAGGGAGCAGTTCTTC. It translates to CAISGGTSAAREQFF.

This rearrangement joins TRBV20-1 to TRBJ2-5, with TRBD2 matching over 12 bases. This CDR3 has 14 residues. V gave up 2 bases and J gave up 5 bases; unmatched junction bases: 3. Germline V CDR1 and CDR2: DFQATT, SNEGSKA (reference sequence). CDR3 coding DNA: TGCAGTGCTAGACTAGCGGGGGGGCGGGAGACCCAGTACTTC. The encoded protein is CSARLAGGRETQYF.

The sample holds a few counts of this clonotype. The V gene is TRBV5-1, the J gene TRBJ2-7; 7 bases agree with TRBD2. V dropped 0 bases and J dropped 7; count of bases not matched to a gene: 7. Germline CDR1 SGHRS, CDR2 YFSETQ. This CDR3 is built from 14 residues. Written as DNA, the CDR3 is TGCGCCAGCAGCTTGGCCGGGGGGTCGAGGGAGCAGTACTTC. Residues: CASSLAGGSREQYF.

This rearrangement joins TRBV11-1 to TRBJ1-1; 7 bases agree with TRBD1. Germline V lookup: CDR1 SGHAT, CDR2 FQDESV (reference sequence). The CDR3 runs to 18 residues. After removal of 8 bases from V and 4 bases from J, the junction contained 22 bases not matched to a gene. The CDR3 nucleotides are TGTGCCAGCCCCCCGGGGCTGGGACAGCCGTTTTTGGGCACTGAAGCTTTCTTT. It translates to CASPPGLGQPFLGTEAFF.